Listed below are T cell receptor beta chains from one sample, sequenced in a study of blood T cells in healthy people across ages. MiXCR was run by TCRdb on the 5' RACE reads, yielding one entry per CDR3 protein. The sample holds a few hundred thousand distinct CDR3 sequences; approximately 47% are singletons and the top ten take 51%. The material sequenced was blood. The source of these receptors is a man in his sixties in good health. Each CDR3 is given with its conserved first and last residue.

v_call,cdr3_aa
TRBV2,CASRSNRPNEKLFF
TRBV10-3,CAISRTGVNYGYTF
TRBV6-5,CASHDNRASYEQYF
TRBV29-1,CGARLAGRPMETQYF
TRBV27,CASSPNPAGVYGYTF
TRBV6-1,CASSVGIPDTQYF
TRBV6-1,CASSALAGHNEQFF
TRBV4-2,CASSQGTSGGAYNEQFF
TRBV29-1,CSTLRGSTEAFF
TRBV7-2,CASSLLLASPNSYEQYF
TRBV12-3/TRBV12-4,CASSLLDAGGRTEAFF
TRBV20-1,CSAPGPGRADTQYF
TRBV6-1,CASSEVGTHDTQYF
TRBV29-1,CSVEDRGPSTGELFF
TRBV7-2,CASSLQGALNGNTF
TRBV9,CASSPLGAGQYNEQFF
TRBV20-1,CSARASRNEKLFF